The 20 T cell receptor beta chains below were found in one sample sequenced in a study of human thymus T cells. Thymus tissue was removed during corrective cardiac surgery. Clones were read by immunoSEQ multiplex PCR, and TCRdb kept only the in-frame ones, dropping some. Of around 70,000 clones in the sample, 85% to 95% were seen once. What was sequenced was thymus tissue. Source of these receptors: a girl under three years old with a congenital heart defect but otherwise immunologically healthy.

This clone was seen once. The chain uses TRBV5-1 and TRBJ1-1; no reliable D call. V lost 0 bases, J lost 0 bases, and 9 bases lay in between. The V gene's germline CDR1 is SGHRS and CDR2 YFSETQ. This CDR3 region has 15 residues. The CDR3 loop reads CASSLEGRLNTEAFF. As DNA, the CDR3 is TGCGCCAGCAGCTTGGAGGGCAGGCTGAACACTGAAGCTTTCTTT.

The gene calls are TRBV6-4 and TRBJ2-3, with 8 bases fitting TRBD2. CDR1 and CDR2 from the germline V gene are MRHNA and SNTAGT. Trimming took 6 bases from V and 2 from J; bases not matched to a gene: 7. CDR3 length: 15 amino acids. The CDR3 loop is CASSAGTRYTDTQYF. The CDR3 DNA reads as TGTGCCAGCAGCGCCGGGACTAGGTACACAGATACGCAGTATTTT.

The rearrangement uses TRBV25-1 and TRBJ1-1; 7 bases match TRBD1. Germline values: CDR1 MGHDK, CDR2 SYGVNS. This CDR3 contains 15 residues. V shed 5 bases, J shed 1 base, and the junction held 7 bases outside the gene matches. The CDR3 nucleotides read TGTGCCAGCAGTTACAGGGGTCTTGGGAACACTGAAGCTTTCTTT. The encoded protein is CASSYRGLGNTEAFF.

The chain combines TRBV18 with TRBJ2-5; D may be TRBD2 (6 bases). V lost 3 bases and J 0 bases, leaving 20 bases between the germline ends. In germline, CDR1 is KGHSH, CDR2 LQKENI. The CDR3 contains 18 residues. The chain's CDR3 is CASSPGSNLRENQETQYF. DNA for the CDR3: TGTGCCAGCTCACCGGGATCGAATCTACGGGAGAACCAAGAGACCCAGTACTTC.

V is TRBV6-1 and J is TRBJ1-1, with TRBD1 matching over 7 bases. Germline CDR1 and CDR2: MNHNS and SASEGT. Trimming took 7 bases from V and 9 from J; bases not matched to a gene: 8. This CDR3 has 12 residues. DNA of the CDR3: TGTGCCAGCAATTTGGACAGGCCACAAGCTTTCTTT. Translation gives CASNLDRPQAFF.

V and J are TRBV29-1 and TRBJ2-1; D remains ambiguous. The CDR3 loop spans 11 amino acids. Per the germline V gene, CDR1 is SQVTM and CDR2 is ANQGSEA. The germline V and J ends were trimmed by 2 bases and 6 bases, with 5 bases remaining between them. CDR3 protein: CSVESPNEQFF. The CDR3, as DNA: TGCAGCGTTGAATCTCCCAATGAGCAGTTCTTC.

The gene calls are TRBV15 and TRBJ1-2, with TRBD1 as a possible D gene (5 bases). The CDR3 runs to 15 residues. The V gene's germline CDR1 is LNHNV and CDR2 YYDKDF (reference sequence). V shed 4 bases and J shed 5 bases, with 17 bases lying between them. The CDR3 coding sequence is TGTGCCACCAGCAAAACAGGCAACCGGTTATATGGCTACACCTTC. Residues: CATSKTGNRLYGYTF.

The chain is built from TRBV6-5 and TRBJ1-2, with D uncertain. Germline values: CDR1 MNHEY, CDR2 SVGAGI. V gave up 4 bases and J gave up 2 bases, with 17 bases separating them. This CDR3 region has 16 residues. The CDR3, as DNA: TGTGCCAGCAGTTCTCCCGAGGAGGGAGGCAACTATGGCTACACCTTC. The encoded protein is CASSSPEEGGNYGYTF.

V is TRBV2 and J is TRBJ1-5; 7 bases fit TRBD1. The CDR3 extends over 15 amino acids. With 6 bases clipped from V and 1 base from J, the junction kept 6 bases outside the gene matches. CDR1 is SNHLY, CDR2 FYNNEI, per germline. The CDR3 coding sequence is TGTGCCAGCAGGGATCAGGGGGTGAGCAATCAGCCCCAGCATTTT. Encoded protein: CASRDQGVSNQPQHF.

This chain connects TRBV11-2 to TRBJ1-4; no reliable D call. Germline assignment: CDR1 SGHAT and CDR2 FQNNGV. Trimming removed 2 bases from V and 11 bases from J, with 24 bases in between. This CDR3 is built from 17 residues. CDR3 DNA: TGTGCCAGCAGCTTAACTGTTGGGCCTACCGGACTCGACAAACTGTTTTTT. It yields the protein CASSLTVGPTGLDKLFF. The full variable domain, in which reference TRBV11-2 and TRBJ1-4 provide the parts outside the CDR3, is EAGVAQSPRYKIIEKRQSVAFWCNPISGHATLYWYQQILGQGPKLLIQFQNNGVVDDSQLPKDRFSAERLKGVDSTLKIQPAKLEDSAVYLCASSLTVGPTGLDKLFFGSGTQLSVL.

The gene calls are TRBV6-1 and TRBJ1-5; TRBD1 agrees at 9 bases. The CDR3 is 16 amino acids. Germline lookup yields CDR1 MNHNS and CDR2 SASEGT. V lost 1 base, J lost 5 bases, and 6 bases stayed unmatched. CDR3 protein: CASSEEKQGAHQPQHF. CDR3 nucleotide sequence: TGTGCCAGCAGTGAAGAGAAACAGGGGGCGCATCAGCCCCAGCATTTT.

This chain connects TRBV5-1 to TRBJ2-1; D gene unclear. This CDR3 comprises 15 residues. The V gene's germline CDR1 is SGHRS and CDR2 YFSETQ. V shed 2 bases and J shed 5 bases, with 14 bases lying between them. CDR3 sequence reads: CASSLSRAAHNEQFF. The CDR3 nucleotides read TGCGCCAGCAGCTTATCTAGGGCGGCCCACAATGAGCAGTTCTTC.

The V call is TRBV6-1, the J call TRBJ2-7; the D gene could be TRBD1 or TRBD2 (5 bases each). The V and J ends lost 10 bases and 2 bases respectively, with 15 bases between them. The CDR3 is 13 residues long. CDR1 MNHNS and CDR2 SASEGT come from the germline V gene. CDR3 sequence reads: CATTGTGTYEQYF. For the CDR3, the DNA is TGTGCCACCACCGGGACGGGGACCTACGAGCAGTACTTC.

The chain uses TRBV5-6 and TRBJ2-7; weak D call: TRBD1 (5 bases). Germline lookup yields CDR1 SGHDT and CDR2 YYEEEE. Trimming removed 3 bases at V and 3 bases at J, with 13 bases between. The CDR3 sequence is 14 residues long. The CDR3, as DNA: TGTGCCAGCAGCTCGTCCCGACAGCGCTACGAGCAGTACTTC. It is translated as CASSSSRQRYEQYF.

This sequence joins TRBV5-1 and TRBJ1-1; D might be TRBD1 (5 bases). V dropped 5 bases and J dropped 5 bases, with 10 bases sitting between them. The CDR3 consists of 12 residues. Germline CDR1 SGHRS, CDR2 YFSETQ. In nucleotides, the CDR3 is TGCGCCAGCAGTCCCGGGGGAACTGAAGCTTTCTTT. It specifies CASSPGGTEAFF.

The chain links TRBV19 to TRBJ1-1; D ambiguous. The germline V gene has CDR1 LNHDA and CDR2 SQIVND (reference sequence). The CDR3 spans 14 residues. Trimming took off 3 bases at V and 8 bases at J, with 16 bases between the two ends. CDR3 protein: CASSIRTGRGEAFF. Written as DNA, the CDR3 is TGTGCCAGTAGTATTAGGACCGGCCGCGGAGAAGCTTTCTTT.

V gene TRBV10-1 combines with J gene TRBJ2-3, with 14 bases fitting TRBD2. The CDR3 length is 14 residues. Germline CDR1 is WNHNN and CDR2 is SYGVQD (reference sequence). The ends lost 10 bases at V and 5 bases at J; junction bases unmatched: 5. In DNA form, the CDR3 reads TGCGCCAAGACTAGCGGGAGGGCCCAAGATACGCAGTATTTT. This sequence encodes CAKTSGRAQDTQYF.

In its sample, this clone was seen once. The J gene is TRBJ1-2, the V gene TRBV29-1; D call uncertain. Looked up from germline, CDR1 is SQVTM and CDR2 is ANQGSEA. V was trimmed by 5 bases and J by 4 bases, leaving 8 bases between them. The CDR3 is made up of 11 amino acids. CDR3: CSVRDLYGYTF. DNA of the CDR3: TGCAGCGTTCGGGATCTCTATGGCTACACCTTC.

The V and J genes are TRBV4-3 and TRBJ2-7, with 9 positions matching TRBD2. V was pared by 4 bases and J by 5 bases, with 12 bases of the junction left unmatched. CDR1 and CDR2 (germline): LGHNA, YSLEER. The CDR3 length is 16 residues. The CDR3, as DNA: TGCGCCAGCAGCCGATCGACTAGCGGAGGAGGCCACGAGCAGTACTTC. Translation gives CASSRSTSGGGHEQYF.

The rearrangement links TRBV11-2 to TRBJ2-1, with a possible D match to TRBD2 (6 bases). Deletions cut 1 base from V and 8 bases from J, with 24 bases between. The V gene's germline CDR1 is SGHAT and CDR2 FQNNGV. The CDR3 extends over 18 amino acids. This CDR3 is CASSLGGTGLATGYEQFF. CDR3 DNA sequence: TGTGCCAGCAGCTTAGGTGGCACGGGACTCGCCACCGGGTATGAGCAGTTCTTC.